This T cell receptor beta chain was recovered during a study of T cell repertoires in cytomegalovirus infection. Overall study context: The study used recently identified HLA-C-restricted and well-studied HLA-B-restricted CMV epitopes. Both a matching HLA type and CMV infection were indicated by public TCR beta signatures. Study-level points and caveats: HLA-C-restricted TCR beta clonotypes specific for CMV led the ex vivo response.

About this clonotype: The antigen remains unidentified.

TCRdb processed the reads anew with MiXCR; each CDR3 protein has one entry. The repertoire has 50,000 to 55,000 distinct CDR3 sequences, 20% of them found once; the top ten carry about a quarter. Trimming at V came to 2 bases and at J to 2 bases, leaving 4 bases not matched to a gene. The CDR3 loop spans 16 amino acids. Germline CDR1 is SGHAT and CDR2 is FQNNGV. The V and J genes are TRBV11-2 and TRBJ2-3, with TRBD2 matching 10 bases. The receptor was derived from a human donor in good health (CMV status not recorded). Some clones in this sample may be carry-over from other donors' samples. The specimen comprised CD8+ T cells from cultured PBMCs, sampled from culture after CMV antigen stimulation. This chain's CDR3 is CASSLLAGVSTDTQYF. In DNA form, the CDR3 reads TGTGCCAGCAGCTTACTAGCGGGGGTATCCACAGATACGCAGTATTTT.